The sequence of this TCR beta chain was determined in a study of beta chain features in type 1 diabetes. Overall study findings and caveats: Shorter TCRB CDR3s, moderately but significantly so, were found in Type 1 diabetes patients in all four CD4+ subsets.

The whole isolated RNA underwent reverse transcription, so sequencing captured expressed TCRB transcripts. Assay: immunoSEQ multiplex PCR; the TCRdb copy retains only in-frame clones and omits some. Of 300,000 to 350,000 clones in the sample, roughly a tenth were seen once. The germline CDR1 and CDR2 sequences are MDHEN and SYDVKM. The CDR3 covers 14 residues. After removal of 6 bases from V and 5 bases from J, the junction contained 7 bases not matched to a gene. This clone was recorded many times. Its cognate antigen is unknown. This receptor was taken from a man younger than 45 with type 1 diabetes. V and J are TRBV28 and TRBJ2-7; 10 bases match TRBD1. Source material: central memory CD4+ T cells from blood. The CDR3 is CASRRWDRGNEQYF. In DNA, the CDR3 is TGTGCCAGCAGGCGGTGGGACAGGGGCAACGAGCAGTACTTC.